These 27 T cell receptor beta chains share one sample of origin, sequenced in a study of blood T cells in healthy people across ages. Next came a second PCR, run for about 6 to 11 cycles, which used a sample-barcoded 5' primer along with a J-beta primer mix. Each CDR3 protein is one row after TCRdb ran MiXCR on the 5' RACE reads. The sample shows 1.5 million to 2 million distinct CDR3 sequences, around half of them seen only once. Sequencing was done on a sample of blood. These receptor sequences come from a woman in her forties in good health.

This rearrangement joins TRBV5-1 to TRBJ1-5; weak D call: TRBD1 (6 bases). CDR3 length: 17 residues. V lost 3 bases and J lost 0, with 16 bases in between. Germline assignment: CDR1 SGHRS and CDR2 YFSETQ. Here the CDR3 reads CASSWVGGPFSNQPQHF. CDR3 nucleotides: TGCGCCAGCAGCTGGGTCGGGGGGCCCTTTAGCAATCAGCCCCAGCATTTT.

The CDR3 bases are TGTGCCATCAATCGACAGATACAAGAGACCCAGTTCTTC. Its protein is CAINRQIQETQFF. The rearrangement uses TRBV10-3 and TRBJ2-1, with D tentatively TRBD1 (5 bases). This CDR3 is 13 amino acids long. The V gene lost 7 bases and the J gene lost 13 bases, with 20 bases spanning the gap. The germline CDR1 and CDR2 sequences are ENHRY and SYGVKD.

This sequence joins TRBV20-1 and TRBJ2-7; weak D call: TRBD1 (6 bases). The CDR3 has 16 amino acids. CDR1 is DFQATT and CDR2 is SNEGSKA in the germline V gene (reference sequence). V lost 0 bases and J 2 bases, leaving 17 bases between the germline ends. CDR3 in amino acids: CSARDTGQGIPYEQYF. CDR3 bases: TGCAGTGCTAGAGATACGGGGCAGGGGATCCCCTACGAGCAGTACTTC.

This chain uses TRBV12-3 or TRBV12-4 with TRBJ2-3; D unresolved. This CDR3 region has 16 residues. Between the trimmed V and J ends, which lost 5 bases and 0 bases, there was a span of 15 bases. CDR3 bases: TGTGCCAGCAGTCGATCCGGCAGAAGCAGCACAGATACGCAGTATTTT. It is translated as CASSRSGRSSTDTQYF.

This clonotype has just a few counts. The chain uses TRBV7-2 and TRBJ2-5, with TRBD2 matching 8 bases. Germline V gene data show CDR1 as SGHTA and CDR2 as FQGNSA. The CDR3 has 15 amino acids. J was trimmed by 5 bases and V by 5 bases; bases with no gene match: 10. The DNA of the CDR3 is TGTGCCAGCAGCCCTACAGCGGGGGTTTGGGAGACCCAGTACTTC. Encoded protein: CASSPTAGVWETQYF. Complete variable domain (other parts from reference TRBV7-2 and TRBJ2-5): GAGVSQSPSNKVTEKGKDVELRCDPISGHTALYWYRQSLGQGLEFLIYFQGNSAPDKSGLPSDRFSAERTGGSVSTLTIQRTQQEDSAVYLCASSPTAGVWETQYFGPGTRLLVL.

The J gene is TRBJ1-4, the V gene TRBV18; D uncertain. V lost 6 bases, J lost 8 bases, and 10 bases lay in between. The germline V gene encodes CDR1 KGHSH and CDR2 LQKENI. The CDR3 sequence is 12 residues long. The CDR3 region has the DNA TGTGCCAGCTCTACATTGGGAGAAAAACTGTTTTTT. Its protein is CASSTLGEKLFF. Full variable domain (missing parts from reference TRBV18 and TRBJ1-4): NAGVMQNPRHLVRRRGQEARLRCSPMKGHSHVYWYRQLPEEGLKFMVYLQKENIIDESGMPKERFSAEFPKEGPSILRIQQVVRGDSAAYFCASSTLGEKLFFGSGTQLSVL.

This clonotype was detected only a few times. The chain joins TRBV5-6 to TRBJ2-7, with D possibly being TRBD1 (5 bases). The CDR3 length is 9 residues. Germline V lookup: CDR1 SGHDT, CDR2 YYEEEE. CDR3 region: CTGPYEQYF. The CDR3 coding sequence is TGTACAGGTCCCTACGAGCAGTACTTC.

The table lists this clonotype with a few counts. The V call is TRBV4-1, the J call TRBJ1-2; D is undetermined. This CDR3 is built from 15 residues. The germline CDR1 and CDR2 sequences are MGHRA and YSYEKL. V was trimmed by 1 base and J by 4 bases, leaving 13 bases between them. This CDR3 is CASSQGTAGSYGYTF. Written as DNA, the CDR3 is TGCGCCAGCAGCCAAGGGACGGCTGGCAGCTATGGCTACACCTTC.

The genes are TRBV15 and TRBJ2-2; 8 positions match TRBD1. The junction had 4 bases not matched to a gene; V was cut back by 8 bases and J by 2 bases. This CDR3 comprises 14 residues. The germline V gene encodes CDR1 LNHNV and CDR2 YYDKDF (reference sequence). This CDR3 is CATRGQGNTGELFF. Written as DNA, the CDR3 is TGTGCCACCCGAGGACAGGGTAACACCGGGGAGCTGTTTTTT.

The chain combines TRBV12-3 or TRBV12-4 with TRBJ2-7; unclear D gene. This CDR3 contains 13 residues. The V end was cut by 8 bases, the J end by 10 bases, with 21 bases between. The CDR3, as DNA: TGTGCCAGCGGGGAAACGGACGTAGGTCGACAGTACTTC. It codes for CASGETDVGRQYF.

CDR3 bases: TGCGCCAGCAGCTCTCAGATGCCCGGGAGCCAAGGGGAGACCCAGTACTTC. Translating it yields CASSSQMPGSQGETQYF. The chain combines TRBV4-3 with TRBJ2-5; tentative D call: TRBD2 (6 bases). CDR1 is LGHNA and CDR2 is YSLEER in the germline V gene. The V and J ends lost 5 bases and 5 bases respectively, with 24 bases between them. The CDR3 length is 17 residues.

The V and J genes are TRBV9 and TRBJ2-1, with D perhaps TRBD1 or TRBD2 (5 bases each). Per the germline V gene, CDR1 is SGDLS and CDR2 is YYNGEE. This CDR3 is 14 amino acids long. Trimming took 6 bases from V and 4 from J, leaving 14 bases between them. The CDR3 DNA sequence: TGTGCCAGCAACACCGGGACGGATTACAATGAGCAGTTCTTC. The encoded protein is CASNTGTDYNEQFF.

The chain recombines TRBV11-1 with TRBJ2-5, with 7 bases that match TRBD1. This CDR3 has 15 residues. CDR1 SGHAT and CDR2 FQDESV come from the germline V gene (reference sequence). The ends lost 5 bases at V and 5 bases at J; junction bases unmatched: 11. In DNA, the CDR3 is TGTGCCAGCAGCCTGATACAGGGGAATTACGAGACCCAGTACTTC. Residues: CASSLIQGNYETQYF.

The table lists this clonotype with a few counts. This chain connects TRBV6-2 or TRBV6-3 to TRBJ2-7; 7 bases agree with TRBD1. Germline V gene lookup returns CDR1 MNHEY and CDR2 SVGEGT. CDR3 length: 14 amino acids. V lost 5 bases, J lost 3 bases, and 7 bases stayed unmatched. Here the CDR3 reads CASSPGGQRYEQYF. CDR3 DNA sequence: TGTGCCAGCAGTCCAGGGGGACAACGCTACGAGCAGTACTTC.

The J gene is TRBJ2-3, the V gene TRBV20-1; D is undetermined. The CDR3 is made up of 12 amino acids. Germline lookup yields CDR1 DFQATT and CDR2 SNEGSKA (reference sequence). V gave up 0 bases and J gave up 8 bases, with 9 bases separating them. CDR3 nucleotide sequence: TGCAGTGCTAGAGATAGGAGACGTACGCAGTATTTT. This translates into CSARDRRRTQYF.

The chain joins TRBV20-1 to TRBJ2-1, with 8 bases that match TRBD1. The CDR3 sequence is 15 residues long. Trimming at V came to 5 bases and at J to 8 bases, leaving 14 bases not matched to a gene. Germline lookup yields CDR1 DFQATT and CDR2 SNEGSKA (reference sequence). This CDR3 reads CSALRGRGVLDEQFF. As DNA, the CDR3 is TGCAGTGCTCTCAGGGGGCGCGGTGTTTTGGATGAGCAGTTCTTC.

The table lists this clonotype with a few counts. V gene TRBV29-1 combines with J gene TRBJ1-2; unclear D gene. The CDR3 has 14 amino acids. The germline V gene encodes CDR1 SQVTM and CDR2 ANQGSEA. V lost 4 bases and J lost 1, with 13 bases in between. The CDR3, as DNA: TGCAGCGTTGGGGATGACATGGATAACTATGGCTACACCTTC. This sequence encodes CSVGDDMDNYGYTF.

The CDR3 here is CSAPRDRGFSTDTQYF. Written as DNA, the CDR3 is TGCAGTGCTCCCCGGGACCGAGGTTTTAGCACAGATACGCAGTATTTT. V gene TRBV20-1 combines with J gene TRBJ2-3; D is possibly TRBD1 or TRBD2 (5 bases each). Trimming stripped 5 bases from V and 0 bases from J, with 18 bases between. The germline CDR1 and CDR2 sequences are DFQATT and SNEGSKA (reference sequence). The CDR3 has 16 amino acids.

This sequence joins TRBV27 and TRBJ1-2; D ambiguous. The CDR3 consists of 15 residues. The V end lost 3 bases, the J end lost 4 bases, and 15 bases lay between the germline ends. The germline CDR1 and CDR2 sequences are MNHEY and SMNVEV (reference sequence). The CDR3 DNA reads TGTGCCAGCAGTTTCGGGGAAGGGTTATCCTATGGCTACACCTTC. Translated: CASSFGEGLSYGYTF.

The chain joins TRBV5-1 to TRBJ1-2, with a possible D match to TRBD1 (6 bases). The V end was cut by 4 bases, the J end by 6 bases, with 13 bases between. CDR1 SGHRS and CDR2 YFSETQ come from the germline V gene. The CDR3 extends over 13 amino acids. The CDR3 bases are TGCGCCAGCAGCGTGGACAGATATGATGGCTACACCTTC. It is translated as CASSVDRYDGYTF.

The chain carries TRBV7-9 and TRBJ2-1; 8 bases map to TRBD1. This CDR3 has 15 amino acids. V lost 5 bases to trimming and J lost 8 bases; unmatched junction nucleotides: 11. Germline CDR1 is SEHNR and CDR2 is FQNEAQ (reference sequence). CDR3 nucleotide sequence: TGTGCCAGCAGCAATCCGGGACAGGATCTTGATGAGCAGTTCTTC. Protein product: CASSNPGQDLDEQFF.

This clonotype was seen once. The V and J genes are TRBV20-1 and TRBJ1-2; 7 nucleotides agree with TRBD1. CDR1 and CDR2 from the germline V gene are DFQATT and SNEGSKA (reference sequence). This CDR3 region has 16 residues. V lost 5 bases to trimming and J lost 8 bases; unmatched junction nucleotides: 20. The CDR3 loop reads CSAGRDRSSPRNGYTF. In nucleotides, the CDR3 is TGCAGTGCTGGCCGGGACAGAAGCAGTCCTAGAAACGGCTACACCTTC.

The rearrangement links TRBV6-2 or TRBV6-3 to TRBJ2-1; 7 nucleotides agree with TRBD1. J lost 6 bases, V lost 6 bases, and 11 bases had no gene match. The CDR3 loop spans 15 amino acids. The germline V gene encodes CDR1 MNHEY and CDR2 SVGEGT. CDR3 sequence reads: CASSRLRDSGNEQFF. CDR3 sequence (DNA): TGTGCCAGCAGCCGCCTCCGGGACAGTGGCAATGAGCAGTTCTTC.

The J gene is TRBJ2-5, the V gene TRBV13; 12 bases are shared with TRBD2. V trimming: 4 bases; J trimming: 4 bases; junction bases outside the gene matches: 7. Germline CDR1 PRHDT, CDR2 FYEKMQ (reference sequence). The CDR3 contains 16 residues. The CDR3, as DNA: TGTGCCAGCAGCTCCCTACTAGCGGGGGGCGGAGAGACCCAGTACTTC. Translated: CASSSLLAGGGETQYF.

V usage is TRBV5-1 and J usage is TRBJ1-2, with 12 bases that match TRBD1. The V gene's germline CDR1 is SGHRS and CDR2 YFSETQ. Trimming took 7 bases from V and 8 from J; bases not matched to a gene: 6. The CDR3 totals 13 residues. The CDR3 region has the DNA TGCGCCAGCTTGGGACAGGGGGCGCGGGGCTACACCTTC. Translation gives CASLGQGARGYTF.

The genes are TRBV28 and TRBJ2-7, with 8 nucleotides matching TRBD1. The J call could be wrong; TRBJ2-5 is a better fit for the DNA end. CDR1 and CDR2 (germline): MDHEN, SYDVKM. The CDR3 has 17 amino acids. In DNA form, the CDR3 reads TGTGCCAGCAGTTCTCCGCAGGGGGCGTCCGCACCAGAGACCCAGTACTTC. Translation gives CASSSPQGASAPETQYF.

This clonotype was counted only a few times. J is TRBJ2-1 and V is TRBV4-2, with no clear D. This CDR3 contains 15 residues. The germline CDR1 and CDR2 sequences are LGHNA and YNFKEQ. The V and J ends lost 1 base and 0 bases respectively, with 7 bases between them. CDR3 protein: CASSQGNLSYNEQFF. CDR3 in DNA: TGTGCCAGCAGCCAAGGGAACCTCTCCTACAATGAGCAGTTCTTC.